The 23 T cell receptor beta chains below all came from one sample that was sequenced in a study of long-term antiretroviral therapy in people with HIV (dated by TCRdb to between 2021 and 2023). Sequencing of the TRB variable region was done with the immunoSEQ hsTCRB v3.0 assay at survey level resolution. What TCRdb holds here is the immuneACCESS table cut down to in-frame rearrangements. Part of the clones is not present; checked against another copy, under half of the missing clones reflect an unresolved V gene, and the others are unexplained. In all, the sample holds approximately 20,000 clones, and over 80% of those were seen once. 12% of the sample rests with the top ten. This specimen consisted of unsorted PBMCs, obtained 1.6 years after starting antiretroviral therapy. The source of these receptors is a middle-aged man with HIV.

The V gene is TRBV6-1, the J gene TRBJ1-1; D gene unclear. V lost 6 bases and J 10 bases, leaving 9 bases between the germline ends. The CDR3 has 10 residues. Per the germline V gene, CDR1 is MNHNS and CDR2 is SASEGT. The CDR3 sequence: CASSDTGAFF. CDR3 in DNA: TGTGCCAGCAGCGACACCGGAGCTTTCTTT.

The V and J genes are TRBV6-7 and TRBJ2-1, with 9 bases matching TRBD2. TRBV6-7 carries the ORF label, with uncertain function. The CDR3 extends over 15 amino acids. With V trimmed by 8 bases and J by 14 bases, 19 bases remained unmatched. CDR3 sequence reads: CASHPKGLAGKSEFF. CDR3 bases: TGTGCCAGCCATCCCAAAGGCCTAGCGGGAAAGTCTGAGTTCTTC.

This chain uses TRBV29-1 with TRBJ2-2; 9 bases align to TRBD1. V lost 6 bases and J lost 1; bases outside the gene matches: 12. The CDR3 is 17 residues long. The germline V gene encodes CDR1 SQVTM and CDR2 ANQGSEA. CDR3 residues: CSVAGTGRAKNTGELFF. CDR3 in DNA: TGCAGCGTAGCCGGGACAGGGCGGGCGAAGAACACCGGGGAGCTGTTTTTT.

This rearrangement joins TRBV5-6 to TRBJ2-7; the D is unclear. The V and J ends lost 4 bases and 0 bases respectively, with 5 bases between them. CDR1 and CDR2 from the germline V gene are SGHDT and YYEEEE. This CDR3 spans 12 amino acids. The CDR3 DNA sequence: TGTGCCAGCAGCCGCCTCTCCTACGAGCAGTACTTC. Protein product: CASSRLSYEQYF.

V and J are TRBV6-5 and TRBJ1-6; no reliable D call. The CDR3 extends over 13 amino acids. V dropped 5 bases and J dropped 9 bases, with 11 bases sitting between them. CDR1 is MNHEY and CDR2 is SVGAGI in the germline V gene. The CDR3 DNA reads as TGTGCCAGCAGTCGCAGTGGGAGTTCACCCCTCCACTTT. It encodes CASSRSGSSPLHF.

The V and J genes are TRBV7-2 and TRBJ2-7; D is undetermined. Germline values: CDR1 SGHTA, CDR2 FQGNSA. Trimming shortened V by 0 bases and J by 2 bases, and 14 bases separated the two germline ends. There are 16 residues in the CDR3. The CDR3 sequence is CASSLAGQVITYEQYF. The CDR3 nucleotides read TGTGCCAGCAGCTTAGCCGGCCAGGTTATAACCTACGAGCAGTACTTC.

This chain uses TRBV18 with TRBJ1-5; D is undetermined. Germline V gives CDR1 KGHSH, CDR2 LQKENI. V gave up 1 base and J gave up 4 bases, with 8 bases separating them. CDR3 length equals 14 residues. This chain's CDR3 is CASSPLQVNQPQHF. For the CDR3, the DNA is TGTGCCAGCTCACCACTGCAGGTTAATCAGCCCCAGCATTTT.

On this clone itself: This specimen includes other DNA sequences encoding the same CDR3. The V gene is TRBV7-2, the J gene TRBJ1-5; D unresolved. The CDR3 loop spans 15 amino acids. Germline-derived CDR1 and CDR2 are SGHTA and FQGNSA. With 1 base removed from V and 2 bases from J, the gap between germline ends came to 9 bases. CDR3 sequence: CASSLGTQGNQPQHF. DNA for the CDR3: TGTGCCAGCAGCTTAGGCACCCAGGGCAATCAGCCCCAGCATTTT. The full variable domain, completed using reference TRBV7-2 and TRBJ1-5, is GAGVSQSPSNKVTEKGKDVELRCDPISGHTALYWYRQSLGQGLEFLIYFQGNSAPDKSGLPSDRFSAERTGGSVSTLTIQRTQQEDSAVYLCASSLGTQGNQPQHFGDGTRLSIL.

V usage is TRBV9 and J usage is TRBJ2-1; D remains ambiguous. V lost 2 bases to trimming and J lost 0 bases, with 9 bases between them. The CDR3 loop spans 15 amino acids. Germline V gene data show CDR1 as SGDLS and CDR2 as YYNGEE. The CDR3 DNA sequence: TGTGCCAGCAGCGTCTTCGCGAGCTCCTACAATGAGCAGTTCTTC. Protein: CASSVFASSYNEQFF.

The chain employs TRBV7-2 and TRBJ1-2, with a tentative D call TRBD1 (6 bases). This CDR3 comprises 17 residues. The germline gives CDR1 SGHTA, CDR2 FQGNSA. The V end lost 5 bases, the J end lost 5 bases, and 24 bases lay between the germline ends. CDR3 protein: CASSGEGWGGLLYGYTF. DNA of the CDR3: TGTGCCAGCAGCGGAGAAGGGTGGGGGGGGCTGCTGTATGGCTACACCTTC.

This sequence joins TRBV14 and TRBJ2-1, with 11 bases that match TRBD1. CDR1 and CDR2 from the germline V gene are SGHDN and FVKESK. This CDR3 spans 15 amino acids. V dropped 4 bases and J dropped 7; count of bases not matched to a gene: 6. As DNA, the CDR3 is TGTGCCAGCAGCCGCCGGGACAGGGGGGGGAATGAGCAGTTCTTC. Residues: CASSRRDRGGNEQFF.

This CDR3 reads CASSLEGAQNTEAFF. CDR3 bases: TGCGCCAGCAGCCTCGAGGGGGCGCAGAACACTGAAGCTTTCTTT. V and J are TRBV4-1 and TRBJ1-1, with 7 bases matching TRBD1. The CDR3 sequence is 15 residues long. Germline V gives CDR1 MGHRA, CDR2 YSYEKL. Trimming at V came to 4 bases and at J to 1 base, leaving 6 bases not matched to a gene.

The CDR3 loop is CASSQAGDFHTQYF. The DNA for the CDR3 is TGCGCCAGCAGCCAAGCGGGAGACTTCCATACGCAGTATTTT. The V call is TRBV4-1, the J call TRBJ2-3, with a possible D match to TRBD2 (6 bases). Germline CDR1 and CDR2: MGHRA and YSYEKL. The CDR3 is 14 amino acids. Trimming removed 1 base at V and 7 bases at J, with 12 bases between.

DNA for the CDR3: TGTGCCAGCAGTCCTACAGCGGGCAATCAGCCCCAGCATTTT. It is translated as CASSPTAGNQPQHF. This chain links TRBV6-6 with TRBJ1-5; D not resolved. The CDR3 totals 14 residues. V was pared by 5 bases and J by 2 bases, with 10 bases between. Germline V gene sequence: CDR1 MNHNY, CDR2 SVGAGI (reference sequence).

The V call is TRBV5-1, the J call TRBJ2-1, with 13 bases that match TRBD2. With 4 bases clipped from V and 8 bases from J, the junction kept 6 bases outside the gene matches. This CDR3 is 15 amino acids long. Germline CDR1 and CDR2: SGHRS and YFSETQ. CDR3 sequence: CASSPGLAGADEQFF. In DNA form, the CDR3 reads TGCGCCAGCAGCCCCGGACTAGCGGGGGCGGATGAGCAGTTCTTC.

V usage is TRBV27 and J usage is TRBJ2-4; tentative D call: TRBD1 (6 bases). CDR3 length: 18 amino acids. CDR1 MNHEY and CDR2 SMNVEV come from the germline V gene (reference sequence). Trimming took 2 bases from V and 0 from J, leaving 17 bases between them. The CDR3 bases are TGTGCCAGCAGTTTAAGGCCCCCGACAGGCTTAGCCAAAAACATTCAGTACTTC. Its protein product is CASSLRPPTGLAKNIQYF.

This chain connects TRBV15 to TRBJ1-5; maybe TRBD1 (5 bases). Germline assignment: CDR1 LNHNV and CDR2 YYDKDF (reference sequence). Trimming pared 2 bases from V and 7 bases from J, leaving 15 bases between. The CDR3 loop spans 15 amino acids. The DNA for the CDR3 is TGTGCCACCAGCAGACCCGAGGGGACGGGGCAGCCCCAGCATTTT. The encoded protein is CATSRPEGTGQPQHF.

This chain connects TRBV10-3 to TRBJ1-1; tentative D call: TRBD1 (5 bases). CDR3 length: 15 residues. Trimming left V 5 bases short and J 0 bases short, with 13 bases between. Germline V gives CDR1 ENHRY, CDR2 SYGVKD. CDR3 sequence: CAISLVGGVNTEAFF. DNA of the CDR3: TGTGCCATCAGTCTGGTGGGGGGAGTGAACACTGAAGCTTTCTTT.

This chain links TRBV2 with TRBJ2-7; D is uncertain. The CDR3 extends over 12 amino acids. The germline V and J ends were trimmed by 5 bases and 6 bases, with 11 bases remaining between them. Germline V gene sequence: CDR1 SNHLY, CDR2 FYNNEI. Here the CDR3 DNA reads TGTGCCAGCAGTCAAGATAGGCGCGAGCAGTACTTC. Its protein product is CASSQDRREQYF.

This clone was seen only once. The V and J genes are TRBV30 and TRBJ1-1, with TRBD1 as a possible D gene (6 bases). V dropped 0 bases and J dropped 3 bases, with 8 bases sitting between them. Germline-derived CDR1 and CDR2 are GTSNPN and SVGIG (reference sequence). The CDR3 contains 13 residues. The CDR3, as DNA: TGTGCCTGGAGTGTAGGGGGTCACACTGAAGCTTTCTTT. This encodes CAWSVGGHTEAFF.

This chain links TRBV5-1 with TRBJ2-1, with D unresolved. V was shortened by 1 base and J by 9 bases, with 8 bases between the two germline ends. The germline V gene has CDR1 SGHRS and CDR2 YFSETQ. This CDR3 comprises 12 residues. CDR3 nucleotides: TGCGCCAGCAGCTTGAGTTGGGGTGAGCAGTTCTTC. It translates to CASSLSWGEQFF.

The J gene is TRBJ2-5, the V gene TRBV7-9; either TRBD1 or TRBD2 may supply D (7 bases each). From germline, CDR1 is SEHNR and CDR2 FQNEAQ (reference sequence). V gave up 1 base and J gave up 6 bases, with 15 bases separating them. The CDR3 has 15 residues. The CDR3 nucleotides are TGTGCCAGCAGCTTAGAGAGCGGGACAGCCCAGACCCAGTACTTC. It is translated as CASSLESGTAQTQYF.

The rearrangement uses TRBV29-1 and TRBJ2-3; D gene ambiguous. CDR1 and CDR2 (germline): SQVTM, ANQGSEA. This CDR3 contains 13 residues. Trimming took 5 bases from V and 4 from J, leaving 13 bases between them. CDR3 bases: TGCAGCGTTTTGCCGGCGGATGCAGATACGCAGTATTTT. Its translation: CSVLPADADTQYF.